These T cell receptor beta chains were read from a single sample in a study of blood T cell repertoires in COVID-19. TCRdb's copy holds only in-frame clones and misses some; the assay was immunoSEQ multiplex PCR. This sample carries about 140,000 clones, 65% to 80% of them seen once, and the ten largest clones take roughly 15%. Sequenced input: peripheral blood. These receptor sequences come from a middle-aged man with acute or convalescent COVID-19. Both conserved end residues are part of each CDR3. A D gene is named only where the DNA matches it firmly. Clone size is not always given. Where it is, it says once, few, many or a class for expanded clones.

v_call,j_call,clone_size,d_call,cdr3_nt,cdr3_aa
TRBV5-5,TRBJ1-2,-,-,TGTGCCAGCAGCCCCTCGGTAGAGGTCTATGGCTACACCTTC,CASSPSVEVYGYTF
TRBV9,TRBJ2-7,-,TRBD1,TGTGCCAGCAGCGTAGCCGGGACAGGGATAGACGAGCAGTACTTC,CASSVAGTGIDEQYF
TRBV7-9,TRBJ1-5,-,-,TGTGCCAGCAGCTTAGGCAGGGGCTATCAGCCCCAGCATTTT,CASSLGRGYQPQHF
TRBV29-1,TRBJ2-3,-,-,TGCAGCGTTGAAGATCGGCCGGGAATGGATACGCAGTATTTT,CSVEDRPGMDTQYF
TRBV5-4,TRBJ2-5,-,TRBD2,TGTGCCAGCAGCCCTAGCGGGGGGTGGCAGACCCAGTACTTC,CASSPSGGWQTQYF
TRBV6-5,TRBJ1-3,-,-,TGTGCCAGCAGTACCGGGGTTACTGGAAACACCATATATTTT,CASSTGVTGNTIYF
TRBV5-1,TRBJ2-7,-,TRBD1,TGCGCCAGCAGCTTGTCGACAGGGCTTAACGAGCAGTACTTC,CASSLSTGLNEQYF
TRBV4-1,TRBJ2-5,-,TRBD1,TGCGCCAGCAGCCAAGAAGTGACAGGGCCGGGAGAGACCCAGTACTTC,CASSQEVTGPGETQYF
TRBV5-6,TRBJ2-2,few,TRBD1,TGTGCCAGCAGCTTGCTCCCACAGGGGGCTATCGGGGAGCTGTTTTTT,CASSLLPQGAIGELFF
TRBV4-1,TRBJ1-2,few,-,TGCGCCAGCAGCCAAGTTTCCGGGACATCCTATGGCTACACCTTC,CASSQVSGTSYGYTF
TRBV28,TRBJ1-5,-,-,TGTGCCAGCAGTTTGTATGCAGGTCGGGGCCAGGGCAGGGGACAGCCCCAGCATTTT,CASSLYAGRGQGRGQPQHF
TRBV5-1,TRBJ2-6,-,-,TGCGCCAGCAGCGCAACACCGGAGTACTCTGGGGCCAACGTCCTGACTTTC,CASSATPEYSGANVLTF
TRBV9,TRBJ2-2,-,TRBD1,TGTGCCAGCAGCGCTTATGGACAGGCCGGGGAGCTGTTTTTT,CASSAYGQAGELFF
TRBV6-5,TRBJ1-4,-,TRBD1,TGTGCCATCCCCGGGACAGGGCAGACTAATGAAAAACTGTTTTTT,CAIPGTGQTNEKLFF
TRBV5-1,TRBJ2-3,-,TRBD2,TGCGCCAGCTCCCTCAGCGGGGGGGCGGGGGATACGCAGTATTTT,CASSLSGGAGDTQYF
TRBV27,TRBJ1-3,-,TRBD1,TGTGCCAGCAGTTCATCTGGACAGGGGGGAAACACCATATATTTT,CASSSSGQGGNTIYF
TRBV7-9,TRBJ2-7,-,TRBD1,TGTGCCATACAAATAAGGGGCACAGGGGACTCCTACGAGCAGTACTTC,CAIQIRGTGDSYEQYF
TRBV15,TRBJ2-7,-,-,TGTGCCACCAGCAGGGTCCTAAGCGAGCAGTACTTC,CATSRVLSEQYF
TRBV11-3,TRBJ2-3,-,-,TGTGCCAGCAGCTTAATGAGCGGCACAGATACGCAGTATTTT,CASSLMSGTDTQYF
TRBV2,TRBJ2-1,many,-,TGTGCCAGCAGGACCTTGGCTAGATTGTCCTACAATGAGCAGTTCTTC,CASRTLARLSYNEQFF
TRBV6-4,TRBJ2-1,-,-,TGTGCCAGCAGTGACCGTCCGGCGGGGGCTTACAATGAGCAGTTCTTC,CASSDRPAGAYNEQFF
TRBV20-1,TRBJ1-1,-,-,TGCAGTGCTAGTGCAGGGACTGAAGCTTTCTTT,CSASAGTEAFF
TRBV19,TRBJ2-5,-,TRBD2,TGTGCCAGTAGTATGGGGGGGATCGTAAAGACCCAGTACTTC,CASSMGGIVKTQYF
TRBV5-1,TRBJ2-5,-,TRBD2,TGCGCCAGCAGCTTGGAGTGGCGGGGGGGCCAAGGGACCCAGTACTTC,CASSLEWRGGQGTQYF
TRBV11-2,TRBJ1-2,many,-,TGTGCCAGCAGCTCCCCTAGAACCCCACGGCTAGGCTACACCTTC,CASSSPRTPRLGYTF
TRBV9,TRBJ1-3,-,-,TGTGCCAGCAGCTCGGGTACTGGAAACACCATATATTTT,CASSSGTGNTIYF
TRBV3-1/TRBV3-2,TRBJ1-2,-,-,TGTGCCAGCAGCCAAAACAGTAACTATGGCTACACCTTC,CASSQNSNYGYTF
TRBV2,TRBJ2-6,once,-,TGTGCCAGCACAGGGGTCGGGGCCAACGTCCTGACTTTC,CASTGVGANVLTF
TRBV24-1,TRBJ2-1,-,-,TGTGCCACCAGTGATTTGGTCAGGGCTGACTACAATGAGCAGTTCTTC,CATSDLVRADYNEQFF
TRBV10-2,TRBJ2-2,-,TRBD1,TGCGCCAGCAGCCGAACAGGGGAAACCGGGGAGCTGTTTTTT,CASSRTGETGELFF
TRBV14,TRBJ2-2,-,-,TGTGCCAGCAGCCAAGCTGGAGGCGGGGAGCTGTTTTTT,CASSQAGGGELFF
TRBV6-5,TRBJ2-3,-,TRBD2,TGTGCCAGCAGAAGACTAGCGGGACTGCCAGATACGCAGTATTTT,CASRRLAGLPDTQYF
TRBV11-2,TRBJ1-2,once,TRBD1,TGTGCCAGCAGCTTAGATGGACAGGGCGTAATCGAATATGGCTACACCTTC,CASSLDGQGVIEYGYTF
TRBV15,TRBJ2-2,-,-,TGTGCCACCAGCAGAGACATAGGGAGACCCGGGGAGCTGTTTTTT,CATSRDIGRPGELFF
TRBV11-3,TRBJ1-2,few,-,TGTCCTGCGTTGTCTTTTTCCTATGGCTACACCTTC,CPALSFSYGYTF
TRBV6-4,TRBJ2-1,once,TRBD1,TGTGCCAGCAGTGACTCGACAGGGGGCTACAATGAGCAGTTCTTC,CASSDSTGGYNEQFF
TRBV6-5,TRBJ2-1,few,TRBD1,TGTGCCAGCAGGACAGGGACAGGGGATGTGAATGAGCAGTTCTTC,CASRTGTGDVNEQFF
TRBV30,TRBJ1-3,-,TRBD1,TGTGCCTGGGGGACAGGGGGCTCTGGAAACACCATATATTTT,CAWGTGGSGNTIYF
TRBV12-3/TRBV12-4,TRBJ1-2,-,TRBD1,TGTGCCAGCACCGAACAGGGGAGCTATGGCTACACCTTC,CASTEQGSYGYTF
TRBV5-1,TRBJ1-1,-,-,TGCGCCAGCAGCTTGGTTCAACAGGAAGGCGGCACTGAAGCTTTCTTT,CASSLVQQEGGTEAFF
TRBV4-1,TRBJ1-2,-,TRBD1,TGCGCCAGCAGCAACATGGCAGGGGGCGACTATGGCTACACCTTC,CASSNMAGGDYGYTF
TRBV11-2,TRBJ1-1,-,-,TGTGCCAGCAGCTTAGTTAGAGTCATGAACACTGAAGCTTTCTTT,CASSLVRVMNTEAFF
TRBV6-4,TRBJ1-2,-,TRBD1,TGTGCCAGCAGTGACCCCACGGACAGGGCCTATGGCTACACCTTC,CASSDPTDRAYGYTF
TRBV5-1,TRBJ2-1,-,-,TGCGCCAGCAGCCTTGACAGTTACAATGAGCAGTTCTTC,CASSLDSYNEQFF
TRBV9,TRBJ2-2,-,-,TGTGCCAGCAGCGTAGGAGCTACCGGGGAGCTGTTTTTT,CASSVGATGELFF
TRBV20-1,TRBJ2-6,few,-,TGCAGTGCTAGTGGGGGAGCTGGGGCCAACGTCCTGACTTTC,CSASGGAGANVLTF
TRBV30,TRBJ2-1,-,TRBD2,TGTGCCTGGCGGGTAACTAGCGGCAGGCAGTTCTTC,CAWRVTSGRQFF
TRBV5-1,TRBJ2-5,few,-,TGCGCCAGCAGCTTGAGTCGTGGGGCGGGGTCAGAGACCCAGTACTTC,CASSLSRGAGSETQYF
TRBV9,TRBJ1-3,-,-,TGTGCCAGCACCGAGCAGGTGGCTGGAAACACCATATATTTT,CASTEQVAGNTIYF
TRBV7-8,TRBJ2-5,-,TRBD2,TGTGCCAGCAGCCCCCGGGGCGGGGGGGAAGAGACCCAGTACTTC,CASSPRGGGEETQYF
TRBV7-2,TRBJ1-6,-,-,TGTGCCAGCAGCTTCAGTGATTCACCCCTCCACTTT,CASSFSDSPLHF
TRBV7-2,TRBJ2-1,-,TRBD1,TGTGCCAGCAGCGCCCGGACAGGGACCTACAATGAGCAGTTCTTC,CASSARTGTYNEQFF
TRBV5-4,TRBJ1-3,-,-,TGTGCCAGCAGCACTGGCAACGGGGACACCATATATTTT,CASSTGNGDTIYF
TRBV30,TRBJ2-3,-,TRBD1,TGTGCCTCACGAGGACAGGGGCGGTATACGCAGTATTTT,CASRGQGRYTQYF
TRBV11-2,TRBJ1-4,-,-,TGTGCCAGCAGCTCAACAGGGTCGGCTAATGAAAAACTGTTTTTT,CASSSTGSANEKLFF
TRBV27,TRBJ1-2,once,TRBD1,TGTGCCAGCAGTTCCCAGACAGGGGGGACCTATGGCTACACCTTC,CASSSQTGGTYGYTF
TRBV6-5,TRBJ2-3,-,TRBD2,TGTGCCAGCAGTAACCGCGGGGGGAGCACAGATACGCAGTATTTT,CASSNRGGSTDTQYF